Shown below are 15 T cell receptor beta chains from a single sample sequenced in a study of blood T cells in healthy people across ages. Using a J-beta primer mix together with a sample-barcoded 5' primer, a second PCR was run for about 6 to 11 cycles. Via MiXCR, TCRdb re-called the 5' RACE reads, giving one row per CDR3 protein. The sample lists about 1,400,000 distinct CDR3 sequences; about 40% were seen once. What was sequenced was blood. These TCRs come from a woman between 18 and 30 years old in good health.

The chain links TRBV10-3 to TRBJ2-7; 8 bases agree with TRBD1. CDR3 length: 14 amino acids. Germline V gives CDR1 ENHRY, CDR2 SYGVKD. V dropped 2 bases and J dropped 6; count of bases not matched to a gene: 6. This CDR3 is CAISEDRQGREQYF. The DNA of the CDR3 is TGTGCCATCAGTGAGGATAGACAGGGGCGCGAGCAGTACTTC.

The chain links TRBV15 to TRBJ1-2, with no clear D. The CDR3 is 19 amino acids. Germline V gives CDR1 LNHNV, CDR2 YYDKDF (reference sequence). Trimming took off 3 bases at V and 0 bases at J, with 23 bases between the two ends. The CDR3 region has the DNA TGTGCCACCAGCAGTCCCCCCCACGTAGAGGCCAGCTCTAACTATGGCTACACCTTC. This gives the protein CATSSPPHVEASSNYGYTF.

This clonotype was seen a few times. The CDR3 DNA reads as TGTGCCAGCAGTTTATCCGGGGGAAACAATGAGCAGTTCTTC. Translation: CASSLSGGNNEQFF. V gene TRBV12-3 or TRBV12-4 combines with J gene TRBJ2-1; a possible D gene is TRBD2 (6 bases). The CDR3 extends over 14 amino acids. V lost 2 bases and J 5 bases, leaving 10 bases between the germline ends.

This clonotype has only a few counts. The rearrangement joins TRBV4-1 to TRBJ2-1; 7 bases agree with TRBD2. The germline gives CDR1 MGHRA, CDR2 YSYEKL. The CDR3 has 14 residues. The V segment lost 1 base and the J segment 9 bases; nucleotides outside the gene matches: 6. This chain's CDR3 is CASSQVGGSAEQFF. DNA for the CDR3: TGCGCCAGCAGCCAAGTCGGGGGGTCTGCTGAGCAGTTCTTC.

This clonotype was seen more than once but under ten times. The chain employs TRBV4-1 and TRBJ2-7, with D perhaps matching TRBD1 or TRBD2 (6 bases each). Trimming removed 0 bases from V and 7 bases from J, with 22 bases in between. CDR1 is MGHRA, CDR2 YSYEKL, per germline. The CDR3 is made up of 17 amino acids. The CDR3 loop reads CASSQDITGASYNEQYF. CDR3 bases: TGCGCCAGCAGCCAAGATATAACGGGGGCGTCCTACAATGAGCAGTACTTC.

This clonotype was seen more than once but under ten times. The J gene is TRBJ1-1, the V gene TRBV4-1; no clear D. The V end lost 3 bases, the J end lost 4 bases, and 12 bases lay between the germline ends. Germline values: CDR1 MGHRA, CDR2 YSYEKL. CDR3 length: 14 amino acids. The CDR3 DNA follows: TGCGCCAGCAGCCAGGGAGGGTACGGCACTGAAGCTTTCTTT. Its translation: CASSQGGYGTEAFF.

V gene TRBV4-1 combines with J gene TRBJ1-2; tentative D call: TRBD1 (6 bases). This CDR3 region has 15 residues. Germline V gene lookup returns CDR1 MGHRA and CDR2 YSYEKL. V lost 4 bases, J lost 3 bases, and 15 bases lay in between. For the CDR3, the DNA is TGCGCCAGCAGCCCGGGGGGCCAGGGGCACTATGGCTACACCTTC. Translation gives CASSPGGQGHYGYTF.

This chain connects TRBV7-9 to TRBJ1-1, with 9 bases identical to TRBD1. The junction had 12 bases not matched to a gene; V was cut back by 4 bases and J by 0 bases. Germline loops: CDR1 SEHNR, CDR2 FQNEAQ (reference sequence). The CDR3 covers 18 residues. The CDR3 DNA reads TGTGCCAGCAGCTCGCCACCCGGGACAGGGACAATGAACACTGAAGCTTTCTTT. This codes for CASSSPPGTGTMNTEAFF.

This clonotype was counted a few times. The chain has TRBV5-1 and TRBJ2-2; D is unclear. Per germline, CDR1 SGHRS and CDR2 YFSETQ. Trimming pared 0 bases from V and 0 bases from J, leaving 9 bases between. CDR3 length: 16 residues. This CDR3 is CASSLDPASNTGELFF. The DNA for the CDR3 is TGCGCCAGCAGCTTGGATCCAGCTTCGAACACCGGGGAGCTGTTTTTT.

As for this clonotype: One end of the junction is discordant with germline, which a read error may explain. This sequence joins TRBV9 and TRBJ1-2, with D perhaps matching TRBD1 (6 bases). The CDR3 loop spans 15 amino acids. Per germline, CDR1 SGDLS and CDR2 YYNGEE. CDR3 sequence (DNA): TGCGCCAGCAGCGAGGACGTCAGGGGAACCTATGGCTACACCTTC. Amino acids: CASSEDVRGTYGYTF.

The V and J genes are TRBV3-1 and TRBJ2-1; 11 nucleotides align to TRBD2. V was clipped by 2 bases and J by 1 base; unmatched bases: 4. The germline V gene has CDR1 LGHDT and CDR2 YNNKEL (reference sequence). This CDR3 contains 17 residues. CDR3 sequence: CASSQRTSGFSYNEQFF. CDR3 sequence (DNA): TGTGCCAGCAGCCAAAGGACTAGCGGGTTTTCCTACAATGAGCAGTTCTTC.

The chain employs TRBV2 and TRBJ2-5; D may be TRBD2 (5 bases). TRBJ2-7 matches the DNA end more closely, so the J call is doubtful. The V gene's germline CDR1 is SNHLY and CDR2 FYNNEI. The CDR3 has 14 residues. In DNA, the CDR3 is TGTGCCACCTCACTGGAGGCCTCACGCGGCGAGCAGTACTTC. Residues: CATSLEASRGEQYF.

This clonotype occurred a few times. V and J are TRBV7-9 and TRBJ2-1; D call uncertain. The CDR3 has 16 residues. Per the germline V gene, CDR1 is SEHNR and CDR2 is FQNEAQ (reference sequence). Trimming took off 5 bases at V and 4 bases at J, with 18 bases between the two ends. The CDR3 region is CASSGIPRRSYNEQFF. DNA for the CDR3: TGTGCCAGCAGCGGGATCCCTCGGCGTTCATACAATGAGCAGTTCTTC.

The CDR3 spells CASSPLTGGETEAFF. In DNA form, the CDR3 reads TGTGCCAGCAGTCCGCTGACAGGGGGCGAAACAGAAGCTTTCTTT. The V and J genes are TRBV28 and TRBJ1-1, with 10 bases identical to TRBD1. There are 15 residues in the CDR3. CDR1 is MDHEN, CDR2 SYDVKM, per germline. V shed 5 bases, J shed 8 bases, and the junction held 11 bases outside the gene matches.

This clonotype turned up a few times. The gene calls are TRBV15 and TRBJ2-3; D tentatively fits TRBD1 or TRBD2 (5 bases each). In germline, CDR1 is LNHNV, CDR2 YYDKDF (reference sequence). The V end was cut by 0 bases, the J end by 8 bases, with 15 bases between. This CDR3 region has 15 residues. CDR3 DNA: TGTGCCACCAGCAGAGATTTCGGGGCTTCGGGTACGCAGTATTTT. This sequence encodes CATSRDFGASGTQYF.